This TCR beta chain emerged from a study of regulatory T cells in long-lasting Graves disease. Study background: Persistent Graves' disease denoted over 5 years of antithyroid drugs plus positive TSH receptor antibodies.

The time point is: persistent/refractory GD, antithyroid drugs over 5 years with positive TRAb. Preparation of the TCR library used RNA extracted from PBMCs. Arm-PCR of CDR3 regions and iRepertoire HTBI primers were used to build TCR beta libraries. TCRdb re-analysed the multiplex PCR reads in MiXCR, keeping a single row per CDR3 protein. This sample carries fewer than 600,000 distinct CDR3 sequences, approximately 23% of them seen once, and the ten largest clones take over 10%. General study findings and limits: Only a small sample size was used, which may have cut accuracy. Persistent patients had a count of shared public clonotypes (approximately 2,700) that exceeded that of new patients (approximately 1,000).

This clonotype was found many times. The target antigen is unknown. Germline V CDR1 and CDR2: SGHTA, FQGNSA. The junction had 6 bases not matched to a gene; V was cut back by 4 bases and J by 1 base. This CDR3 has 16 residues. This clonotype was obtained from a female donor with Graves disease. The V and J genes are TRBV7-2 and TRBJ1-5; 8 bases align to TRBD1. The material was peripheral blood mononuclear cells (PBMCs), obtained when the disease was refractory, from a patient treated with antithyroid drugs. The CDR3 spells CASSSGQGGSNQPQHF. The CDR3 region has the DNA TGTGCCAGCAGCTCCGGACAGGGAGGGAGCAATCAGCCCCAGCATTTT.